Here is one TCR beta chain with its context. Its cognate antigen is unknown. Generated by immunoSEQ multiplex PCR, the TCRdb table keeps only in-frame clones and is missing some. This sample carries approximately 41,000 clones, almost 85% of them seen once, and the ten largest clones take approximately 1.2%. This sample is drawn from a study of STAT5B mutations in CD4+ large granular lymphocyte leukemia. General study results and limits: Data were not HLA-matched across samples.

The clonotype was recovered from a human donor in good health. The sequencing sample was made of CD4+ T cells from blood buffy coats.

The CDR3 loop reads CASSLGTGVEEQYF. CDR3 in DNA: TGTGCCAGCAGCTTAGGGACAGGGGTCGAAGAGCAGTACTTC. V is TRBV7-2 and J is TRBJ2-7; 9 positions match TRBD1. The CDR3 sequence is 14 residues long. Germline CDR1 is SGHTA and CDR2 is FQGNSA. After removal of 1 base from V and 7 bases from J, the junction contained 5 bases not matched to a gene.